This passage covers 26 T cell receptor beta chains from one sample sequenced in a study of cytomegalovirus exposure and HLA in healthy donors. 60 Vbeta and 13 Jbeta primers were used in PCR. Measured with immunoSEQ multiplex PCR; TCRdb has only the in-frame clones, and not every one. The data show under 200,000 clones, roughly 79% seen once. The material sequenced was PBMCs. These receptors came from a man aged 40-49 years in good health and CMV-seronegative.

The chain couples TRBV5-1 to TRBJ1-2; 9 bases line up with TRBD1. This CDR3 is built from 16 residues. Germline lookup yields CDR1 SGHRS and CDR2 YFSETQ. Trimming at V came to 0 bases and at J to 2 bases, leaving 5 bases not matched to a gene. The CDR3 spells CASSLEVGQGNYGYTF. The DNA for the CDR3 is TGCGCCAGCAGCTTGGAAGTAGGACAGGGGAACTATGGCTACACCTTC.

Only a few counts were recorded for this clone. The chain joins TRBV28 to TRBJ2-7; TRBD1 might be the D (5 bases). V was pared by 6 bases and J by 0 bases, with 21 bases between. Looked up from germline, CDR1 is MDHEN and CDR2 is SYDVKM. CDR3 size: 17 residues. The CDR3 DNA reads TGTGCCAGCAGACCCGCTCAGGGTGGTGTTTCCTCCTACGAGCAGTACTTC. As protein: CASRPAQGGVSSYEQYF.

About this clone: Other DNA sequences in this sample translate to the same CDR3. This chain uses TRBV12-5 with TRBJ2-1, with TRBD2 identical over 10 bases. With V trimmed by 9 bases and J by 9 bases, 11 bases remained unmatched. This CDR3 has 14 residues. Germline CDR1 is LGHNT and CDR2 is FRNRAP. The CDR3 sequence is CASLLAGVGGEQFF. The DNA of the CDR3 is TGTGCTAGCCTGCTAGCGGGAGTTGGCGGTGAGCAGTTCTTC. The complete variable domain, with remaining parts taken from reference TRBV12-5 and TRBJ2-1, reads DARVTQTPRHKVTEMGQEVTMRCQPILGHNTVFWYRQTMMQGLELLAYFRNRAPLDDSGMPKDRFSAEMPDATLATLKIQPSEPRDSAVYFCASLLAGVGGEQFFGPGTRLTVL.

The chain couples TRBV29-1 to TRBJ2-7, with 8 bases fitting TRBD1. This CDR3 is built from 14 residues. Germline V gene data show CDR1 as SQVTM and CDR2 as ANQGSEA. With V trimmed by 3 bases and J by 2 bases, 6 bases remained unmatched. CDR3 amino acids: CSVDGGRGPYEQYF. For the CDR3, the DNA is TGCAGCGTTGATGGCGGCAGGGGGCCCTACGAGCAGTACTTC.

The J gene is TRBJ2-5, the V gene TRBV2; 7 bases align to TRBD1. TRBJ2-7 matches the DNA end more closely, so the J call is doubtful. The germline CDR1 and CDR2 sequences are SNHLY and FYNNEI. The CDR3 loop spans 14 amino acids. CDR3 residues: CASRDRPLSYEQYF. CDR3 DNA: TGTGCCAGCAGGGACAGGCCTCTATCCTACGAGCAGTACTTC.

This clone has just a few counts. The rearrangement joins TRBV27 to TRBJ2-7, with 14 bases lining up with TRBD2. Trimming removed 4 bases from V and 2 bases from J; junction bases left unmatched: 19. The CDR3 consists of 21 residues. Per germline, CDR1 MNHEY and CDR2 SMNVEV (reference sequence). The chain's CDR3 is CASSSRSRLAGGELTPYEQYF. For the CDR3, the DNA is TGTGCCAGCAGTTCCCGAAGTCGACTAGCGGGAGGGGAACTAACCCCCTACGAGCAGTACTTC.

V gene TRBV6-4 combines with J gene TRBJ1-2; the match to TRBD1 covers 9 bases. V dropped 5 bases and J dropped 4; count of bases not matched to a gene: 8. The length of the CDR3 is 15 residues. Germline V gene lookup returns CDR1 MRHNA and CDR2 SNTAGT. CDR3 sequence: CASSQTGGMGYGYTF. Written as DNA, the CDR3 is TGTGCCAGCAGTCAGACAGGGGGTATGGGCTATGGCTACACCTTC.

As regards this clone: No DNA is shown, since the ends of the CDR3 on it are uncertain; the CDR3 is the one TCRdb lists. The chain has TRBV28 and TRBJ1-1. The CDR3 comprises 15 residues, both ends counted. Germline lookup yields CDR1 MDHEN and CDR2 SYDVKM. The CDR3 protein is CASILGGARNTEAFF.

In this sample, this clone turned up once. The CDR3 loop is CAWSVGSGATGELFF. The CDR3 nucleotides are TGTGCCTGGAGTGTAGGTAGCGGAGCTACCGGGGAGCTGTTTTTT. The chain recombines TRBV30 with TRBJ2-2, with D possibly matching TRBD2 (6 bases). Germline V gene data show CDR1 as GTSNPN and CDR2 as SVGIG (reference sequence). The V end lost 0 bases, the J end lost 5 bases, and 13 bases lay between the germline ends. CDR3 size: 15 residues.

This chain joins TRBV7-2 and TRBJ2-1; 9 bases fit TRBD1. Trimming took 5 bases from V and 10 from J; bases not matched to a gene: 9. CDR3 length equals 14 residues. Per the germline V gene, CDR1 is SGHTA and CDR2 is FQGNSA. The CDR3 bases are TGTGCCAGCAGCCCGAACAGGGGGCTGGGGGAGCAGTTCTTC. Protein: CASSPNRGLGEQFF.

The chain recombines TRBV14 with TRBJ2-5; 9 bases are a match to TRBD1. The CDR3 has 16 amino acids. The trim removed 4 bases at V and 2 bases at J, leaving 8 bases unmatched. Germline V gene data show CDR1 as SGHDN and CDR2 as FVKESK. CDR3 sequence reads: CASSLRPGQGQETQYF. For the CDR3, the DNA is TGTGCCAGCAGCCTACGACCGGGACAGGGTCAAGAGACCCAGTACTTC.

This rearrangement joins TRBV11-1 to TRBJ1-5, with 9 bases matching TRBD1. Per germline, CDR1 SGHAT and CDR2 FQDESV (reference sequence). The trim removed 5 bases at V and 7 bases at J, leaving 3 bases unmatched. This CDR3 is 13 amino acids long. As DNA, the CDR3 is TGTGCCAGCAGCCAAGACAGGGGGCAGCCCCAGCATTTT. As protein: CASSQDRGQPQHF.

V usage is TRBV7-2 and J usage is TRBJ2-7; no clear D gene. Germline V gene sequence: CDR1 SGHTA, CDR2 FQGNSA. Trimming left V 1 base short and J 6 bases short, with 13 bases between. This CDR3 has 14 amino acids. Written as DNA, the CDR3 is TGTGCCAGCAGCTTAGAAGTCCAGGAACGCGAGCAGTACTTC. Translating gives CASSLEVQEREQYF.

This chain uses TRBV10-1 with TRBJ2-2; D not resolved. The CDR3 sequence is 12 residues long. Germline CDR1 WNHNN, CDR2 SYGVQD (reference sequence). V was clipped by 5 bases and J by 4 bases, with 5 bases between them. CDR3 sequence reads: CASSPFTGELFF. The CDR3 DNA follows: TGCGCCAGCAGTCCTTTCACCGGGGAGCTGTTTTTT.

The CDR3 nucleotides read TGCGCCAGCAGCTTGCTACTAGCGGGCAATGAGCAGTTCTTC. Residues: CASSLLLAGNEQFF. The chain links TRBV5-1 to TRBJ2-1, with 9 positions matching TRBD2. The CDR3 sequence is 14 residues long. CDR1 is SGHRS and CDR2 is YFSETQ in the germline V gene. J was trimmed by 6 bases and V by 1 base; bases with no gene match: 2.

The genes are TRBV13 and TRBJ1-2, with 10 bases identical to TRBD1. V lost 1 base, J lost 2 bases, and 7 bases stayed unmatched. This CDR3 has 17 amino acids. Germline CDR1 is PRHDT and CDR2 is FYEKMQ (reference sequence). The CDR3 loop is CASSLAGTGELNYGYTF. The CDR3 nucleotides are TGTGCCAGCAGCTTAGCAGGGACAGGGGAGTTAAACTATGGCTACACCTTC.

V gene TRBV5-1 combines with J gene TRBJ2-2; a weak D match, TRBD1 (5 bases). This CDR3 region has 13 residues. CDR1 and CDR2 from the germline V gene are SGHRS and YFSETQ. Deletions cut 6 bases from V and 5 bases from J, with 11 bases between. The CDR3 spells CASKVGATGELFF. The CDR3 DNA sequence: TGCGCCAGCAAAGTAGGGGCGACCGGGGAGCTGTTTTTT. Complete variable domain (other parts from reference TRBV5-1 and TRBJ2-2): KAGVTQTPRYLIKTRGQQVTLSCSPISGHRSVSWYQQTPGQGLQFLFEYFSETQRNKGNFPGRFSGRQFSNSRSEMNVSTLELGDSALYLCASKVGATGELFFGEGSRLTVL.

CDR3 loop: CASSGTFLPLYGYTF. CDR3 coding DNA: TGTGCCAGCAGTGGCACTTTCCTGCCCCTCTATGGCTACACCTTC. This chain links TRBV2 with TRBJ1-2, with no clear D. CDR1 SNHLY and CDR2 FYNNEI come from the germline V gene. This CDR3 contains 15 residues. Trimming removed 4 bases from V and 4 bases from J, with 16 bases in between.

This clone showed up just a few times. This rearrangement joins TRBV6-1 to TRBJ2-5; 8 positions agree with TRBD1. The J call is uncertain, as TRBJ2-7 better fits the DNA end. CDR3 size: 14 residues. Germline CDR1 is MNHNS and CDR2 is SASEGT. CDR3 region: CAIFRGTGSYEQYF. CDR3 bases: TGTGCCATTTTCAGAGGGACAGGCTCCTACGAGCAGTACTTC.

Only a few counts were recorded for this clone. The rearrangement uses TRBV29-1 and TRBJ1-2, with 7 bases lining up with TRBD1. V was clipped by 3 bases and J by 5 bases; unmatched bases: 12. This CDR3 region has 15 residues. Germline loops: CDR1 SQVTM, CDR2 ANQGSEA. For the CDR3, the DNA is TGCAGCGTTGACACCAGGGGGGCCCCTCCTTATGGCTACACCTTC. Translated, it gives CSVDTRGAPPYGYTF.

This chain uses TRBV6-5 with TRBJ2-7; TRBD1 agrees at 7 bases. V lost 0 bases, J lost 4 bases, and 6 bases stayed unmatched. CDR1 and CDR2 from the germline V gene are MNHEY and SVGAGI. This CDR3 is 15 amino acids long. The CDR3: CASSYSSRGIYEQYF. CDR3 in DNA: TGTGCCAGCAGTTACTCATCCAGGGGGATTTACGAGCAGTACTTC.

The V call is TRBV7-9, the J call TRBJ1-4; 8 bases line up with TRBD1. The trim removed 6 bases at V and 6 bases at J, leaving 3 bases unmatched. This CDR3 has 13 amino acids. Germline CDR1 reads SEHNR; CDR2 reads FQNEAQ (reference sequence). CDR3 DNA: TGTGCCAGCAGGGACAGGGCAGATGAAAAACTGTTTTTT. Protein: CASRDRADEKLFF.

The J gene is TRBJ2-5, the V gene TRBV21-1; the table gives TRBD1 as D, unverified against the DNA. TRBV21-1 is a pseudogene. The CDR3 contains 15 residues. The DNA for the CDR3 is TGTGCCAGCAGCAAAGTTGCCCAGTTCCAAGAGACCCAGTACTTC. This gives the protein CASSKVAQFQETQYF.

This clone showed up just once. The chain recombines TRBV7-3 with TRBJ1-5, with 7 bases aligning to TRBD1. Germline V lookup: CDR1 SGHTA, CDR2 FQGTGA. The V and J ends lost 0 bases and 5 bases, in that order; junction bases with no gene match: 4. The CDR3 runs 15 residues. In nucleotides, the CDR3 is TGTGCCAGCAGCTTAACGGAGACAGGGTATCAGCCCCAGCATTTT. It encodes CASSLTETGYQPQHF.

The chain's CDR3 is CASSLSAPRSTDTQYF. In nucleotides, the CDR3 is TGCGCCAGCAGCTTGTCGGCACCTAGGAGCACAGATACGCAGTATTTT. The chain joins TRBV5-1 to TRBJ2-3; D gene uncertain. The ends were cut back, 1 base at V and 0 bases at J, with 12 bases in the middle. The CDR3 is 16 residues long. Germline CDR1 reads SGHRS; CDR2 reads YFSETQ.

This clone was seen once. The chain links TRBV7-9 to TRBJ1-2, with 8 bases lining up with TRBD1. From germline, CDR1 is SEHNR and CDR2 FQNEAQ (reference sequence). V was clipped by 5 bases and J by 6 bases; unmatched bases: 8. The CDR3 consists of 14 residues. The CDR3 coding sequence is TGTGCCAGCAGCCCTCCCCGGACAGGGCATGGCTACACCTTC. Translating it yields CASSPPRTGHGYTF.